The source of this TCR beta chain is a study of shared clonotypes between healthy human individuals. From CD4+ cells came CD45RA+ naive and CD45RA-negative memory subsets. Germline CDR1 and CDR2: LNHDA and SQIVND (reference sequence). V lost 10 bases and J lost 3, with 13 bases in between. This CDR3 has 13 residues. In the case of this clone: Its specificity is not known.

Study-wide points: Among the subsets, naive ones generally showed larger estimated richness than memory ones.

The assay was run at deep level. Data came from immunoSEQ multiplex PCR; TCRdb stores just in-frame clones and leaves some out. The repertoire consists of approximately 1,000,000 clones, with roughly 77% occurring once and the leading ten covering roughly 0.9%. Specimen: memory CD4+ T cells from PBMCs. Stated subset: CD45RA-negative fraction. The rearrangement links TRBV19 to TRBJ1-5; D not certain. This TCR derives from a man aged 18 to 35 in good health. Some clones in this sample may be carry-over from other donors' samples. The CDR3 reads CATLRAPNQPQHF. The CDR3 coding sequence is TGTGCCACCCTACGAGCGCCCAATCAGCCCCAGCATTTT.